The clone carrying this TCR beta chain was seen a handful of times. What it recognizes is unknown. TCRdb's table, derived via immunoSEQ multiplex PCR, lists solely in-frame clones and lacks some. Among 200,000 or so clones listed, approximately 88% were seen once. The data derive from a study of cytomegalovirus exposure and HLA in healthy donors. Study-wide results and limits: In the roughly 120 validation repertoires, a later analysis found that first-cohort TCR clusters tended to co-occur. High specificity and sensitivity for cytomegalovirus status were reported for the classifier.

The specimen sequenced was PBMCs. The clonotype originates from a man aged 18-30 years in good health and CMV-seropositive.

In DNA, the CDR3 is TGCGCCAGCAGCTTGCAGGGGAGGGTCGGCGGGGAGCTGTTTTTT. Translation gives CASSLQGRVGGELFF. V and J are TRBV5-1 and TRBJ2-2; maybe TRBD2 (7 bases). The CDR3 has 15 amino acids. CDR1 and CDR2 (germline): SGHRS, YFSETQ. The germline V and J ends were trimmed by 1 base and 7 bases, with 14 bases remaining between them.